This T cell receptor (beta chain) stems from a study of technical replicates of blood from a few donors. CDR1 is SGDLS and CDR2 is YYNGEE in the germline V gene. J lost 4 bases, V lost 4 bases, and 1 base had no gene match. The length of the CDR3 is 14 residues. Using immunoSEQ multiplex PCR, the repertoire was profiled, and TCRdb retains in-frame clones only, with some absent. The data hold some 66,000 clones, with 98% observed a single time. This TCR was sampled from a human donor in good health. Source material: T cells isolated from PBMCs. V usage is TRBV9 and J usage is TRBJ2-1, with 11 bases matching TRBD2. The CDR3 bases are TGTGCCAGCAGCCGGACTAGCGGGTACAATGAGCAGTTCTTC. Its translation: CASSRTSGYNEQFF.